This T cell receptor (beta chain) was identified during a study of blood T cell repertoires in COVID-19. Study in general: Samples came from the United States, Italy and Spain, spanning acute and convalescent COVID-19. T cells, B-cell-depleted T cells, or PBMCs provided the cDNA or gDNA that served as material.

This clone has just one count. Deletions cut 2 bases from V and 0 bases from J, with 11 bases between. Germline lookup yields CDR1 SEHNR and CDR2 FQNEAQ (reference sequence). CDR3 size: 15 residues. How the authors handled the data: Amplification from reference gene primers served as the basis for estimated nucleated cell counts. Here immunoSEQ multiplex PCR was the method, and the copy in TCRdb shows in-frame clones only, minus some. That table is the source of V, J and clone size, and D and trimming were worked out from the DNA. The top ten hold about 7.8% of the sample, which has about 150,000 clones, about 79% seen once.

The specimen was peripheral blood. The chain combines TRBV7-9 with TRBJ2-7; D gene ambiguous. This TCR was recovered from a woman aged 45-60 years in a cohort sampled during active or convalescent COVID-19. The CDR3 nucleotides are TGTGCCAGCAGCTTATGGGCTGACCGCTCCTACGAGCAGTACTTC. Translating gives CASSLWADRSYEQYF.